A single sample gave rise to the 31 T cell receptor beta chains below, sequenced in a study of early T cells in non-severe SARS-CoV-2 infection. A single record per CDR3 protein comes from TCRdb applying MiXCR to the 5' RACE reads. Of tens of thousands of distinct CDR3 sequences in the sample, 9.9% are singletons; the top ten hold about 12%. The sample comprised whole blood. These receptors came from an adult who was a healthcare worker with PCR-confirmed SARS-CoV-2 infection or an uninfected control (not recorded which).

There are a few counts of this clonotype. V and J are TRBV28 and TRBJ2-1; D gene unclear. There are 12 residues in the CDR3. With 6 bases removed from V and 9 bases from J, the gap between germline ends came to 12 bases. Looked up from germline, CDR1 is MDHEN and CDR2 is SYDVKM. CDR3 in DNA: TGTGCCAGCAGCCCCCTTTGGGGTGAGCAGTTCTTC. It translates to CASSPLWGEQFF.

The chain combines TRBV7-2 with TRBJ2-5, with D possibly TRBD1 on 6 matching bases. Between the trimmed V and J ends, which lost 4 bases and 5 bases, there was a span of 14 bases. The CDR3 is 14 amino acids. Germline loops: CDR1 SGHTA, CDR2 FQGNSA. CDR3 nucleotides: TGTGCCAGCAGCTCAGACAACAGGGCCGAGACCCAGTACTTC. Protein product: CASSSDNRAETQYF.

This clonotype was found many times. The CDR3 nucleotides are TGTGCCAGCAGTTTATCGGCAGGCAGCCTTGGGTATGGCTACACCTTC. Its translation is CASSLSAGSLGYGYTF. The V call is TRBV12-3 or TRBV12-4, the J call TRBJ1-2; D remains ambiguous. Trimming took 2 bases from V and 5 from J, leaving 18 bases between them. CDR3 length: 16 residues.

CDR3 sequence: CASSLPSGADTQYF. The CDR3 DNA reads as TGTGCCAGCAGTTTACCTAGCGGTGCAGATACGCAGTATTTT. The J gene is TRBJ2-3, the V gene TRBV28; TRBD2 matches 7 bases. V was clipped by 2 bases and J by 4 bases; unmatched bases: 3. This CDR3 is built from 14 residues. The germline V gene has CDR1 MDHEN and CDR2 SYDVKM.

This clonotype was detected ten times or more. This chain uses TRBV20-1 with TRBJ2-1; D gene ambiguous. The V end was cut by 6 bases, the J end by 7 bases, with 16 bases between. CDR3 length: 13 amino acids. Germline V gene sequence: CDR1 DFQATT, CDR2 SNEGSKA (reference sequence). CDR3 nucleotides: TGCAGTGCGGAATGGCGGTTCAGGAATGAGCAGTTCTTC. Amino acid sequence: CSAEWRFRNEQFF.

This clonotype was found many times. V is TRBV20-1 and J is TRBJ2-7; TRBD1 agrees at 9 bases. Germline CDR1 reads DFQATT; CDR2 reads SNEGSKA (reference sequence). The CDR3 extends over 14 amino acids. The trim removed 2 bases at V and 2 bases at J, leaving 4 bases unmatched. The DNA of the CDR3 is TGCAGTGCTAGAAGGACAGGGGAGACCTACGAGCAGTACTTC. Its translation is CSARRTGETYEQYF.

This clonotype was seen at least ten times. The V call is TRBV6-5, the J call TRBJ2-2; 7 bases are a match to TRBD2. CDR3 length equals 16 residues. V lost 2 bases to trimming and J lost 0 bases; unmatched junction nucleotides: 3. Looked up from germline, CDR1 is MNHEY and CDR2 is SVGAGI. CDR3 sequence (DNA): TGTGCCAGCAGTTACAATGGGGGGGCGAACACCGGGGAGCTGTTTTTT. Translation: CASSYNGGANTGELFF.

This clonotype came up a few times. The DNA for the CDR3 is TGTGCCAGTAGTATACGGACAGGGGGGTATGGCTACACCTTC. It translates to CASSIRTGGYGYTF. The V gene is TRBV19, the J gene TRBJ1-2, with TRBD1 matching over 10 bases. The CDR3 sequence is 14 residues long. Trimming took 2 bases from V and 5 from J; bases not matched to a gene: 2. CDR1 is LNHDA and CDR2 is SQIVND in the germline V gene (reference sequence).

This chain uses TRBV29-1 with TRBJ2-7, with a weak D call TRBD2 (5 bases). Germline V gives CDR1 SQVTM, CDR2 ANQGSEA. The germline V and J ends were trimmed by 4 bases and 0 bases, with 16 bases remaining between them. The CDR3 covers 15 residues. The CDR3 coding sequence is TGCAGCGTTGCCACAGCGGTCCCCCGCTCCTACGAGCAGTACTTC. Translating it yields CSVATAVPRSYEQYF.

This clonotype was picked up a small number of times. The DNA for the CDR3 is TGTGCCAGCAGCCCGGAGTGGACAGGTTTGGGCACCATATATTTT. Amino acid sequence: CASSPEWTGLGTIYF. This chain links TRBV7-8 with TRBJ1-3, with 7 nucleotides matching TRBD1. This CDR3 spans 15 amino acids. The V gene's germline CDR1 is SGHVS and CDR2 FQNEAQ. The ends lost 5 bases at V and 9 bases at J; junction bases unmatched: 13.

This clonotype was observed at least ten times. The chain has TRBV27 and TRBJ1-5, with D tentatively TRBD1 (5 bases). Trimming shortened V by 4 bases and J by 9 bases, and 16 bases separated the two germline ends. The CDR3 consists of 14 residues. Germline loops: CDR1 MNHEY, CDR2 SMNVEV (reference sequence). The CDR3 loop is CASSWGGATGPQHF. In DNA, the CDR3 is TGTGCCAGCAGTTGGGGAGGGGCCACCGGGCCCCAGCATTTT.

With respect to this clonotype: This may come from a read error, since a much larger clone is one base off. CDR3 loop: CTSSPTGGEQYF. CDR3 nucleotides: TGTACCAGCAGCCCAACAGGGGGCGAGCAGTACTTC. V and J are TRBV13 and TRBJ2-7, with 8 bases fitting TRBD1. CDR3 length: 12 residues. Germline CDR1 reads PRHDT; CDR2 reads FYEKMQ (reference sequence).

This clonotype was picked up a small number of times. The CDR3 is CASSYLHLGHLNYGYTF. CDR3 nucleotide sequence: TGTGCCAGCAGTTACCTCCACCTAGGACACTTGAACTATGGCTACACCTTC. The chain uses TRBV6-7 and TRBJ1-2; D possibly corresponds to TRBD1 (5 bases). TRBV6-7 is treated as an ORF (open reading frame) with a function not yet certain. Trimming left V 2 bases short and J 2 bases short, with 18 bases between. CDR3 length: 17 residues.

This clonotype has just a few counts. V gene TRBV5-1 combines with J gene TRBJ2-5; no reliable D call. The germline gives CDR1 SGHRS, CDR2 YFSETQ. The V and J ends lost 2 bases and 0 bases respectively, with 5 bases between them. This CDR3 is 13 amino acids long. CDR3 sequence reads: CASSFMYQETQYF. In nucleotides, the CDR3 is TGCGCCAGCAGCTTTATGTACCAAGAGACCCAGTACTTC.

This clonotype was seen ten or more times. V is TRBV20-1 and J is TRBJ2-3; tentatively, D is TRBD1 or TRBD2 (6 bases each). Germline V gene lookup returns CDR1 DFQATT and CDR2 SNEGSKA (reference sequence). Trimming shortened V by 3 bases and J by 1 base, and 14 bases separated the two germline ends. This CDR3 has 15 residues. In DNA form, the CDR3 reads TGCAGTGCTAGGGATAGGGGGGTGGGCACAGATACGCAGTATTTT. Its protein is CSARDRGVGTDTQYF.

This clonotype was detected many times. This sequence joins TRBV20-1 and TRBJ1-1; TRBD1 agrees at 9 bases. CDR1 is DFQATT, CDR2 SNEGSKA, per germline (reference sequence). The CDR3 contains 14 residues. V shed 6 bases, J shed 1 base, and the junction held 6 bases outside the gene matches. Here the CDR3 DNA reads TGCAGTGCCCAAGGGACAGGGTGGAACACTGAAGCTTTCTTT. As protein: CSAQGTGWNTEAFF.

This clonotype came up a few times. V usage is TRBV4-1 and J usage is TRBJ2-5; D possibly corresponds to TRBD2 (5 bases). The V end lost 4 bases, the J end lost 4 bases, and 10 bases lay between the germline ends. There are 13 residues in the CDR3. CDR1 MGHRA and CDR2 YSYEKL come from the germline V gene. Written as DNA, the CDR3 is TGCGCCAGCAGCCTGGGAGATACAGAGACCCAGTACTTC. Protein product: CASSLGDTETQYF.

This clonotype showed up many times. The rearrangement joins TRBV6-5 to TRBJ1-4; D possibly corresponds to TRBD1 (6 bases). V lost 0 bases to trimming and J lost 4 bases, with 9 bases between them. The germline CDR1 and CDR2 sequences are MNHEY and SVGAGI. There are 15 residues in the CDR3. DNA for the CDR3: TGTGCCAGCAGTTACTCCTCGGACAGTAATGAAAAACTGTTTTTT. It is translated as CASSYSSDSNEKLFF.

The chain joins TRBV7-6 to TRBJ2-1; 8 bases align to TRBD2. CDR3 length: 16 amino acids. V shed 0 bases and J 7 bases; nucleotides not matched to a gene: 8. CDR1 is SGHVS, CDR2 FNYEAQ, per germline. The DNA of the CDR3 is TGTGCCAGCAGCTTAGCGCCGGATCTAGCGGGTAATGAGCAGTTCTTC. It specifies CASSLAPDLAGNEQFF.

This rearrangement joins TRBV7-9 to TRBJ2-7; 11 nucleotides match TRBD2. CDR3 length: 15 residues. V was pared by 1 base and J by 5 bases, with 4 bases of the junction left unmatched. Germline assignment: CDR1 SEHNR and CDR2 FQNEAQ (reference sequence). The CDR3 bases are TGTGCCAGCAGCTTAGAAACTAGCGGGGGCCACGAGCAGTACTTC. This codes for CASSLETSGGHEQYF. Variable domain in full (rest from reference TRBV7-9 and TRBJ2-7): DTGVSQNPRHKITKRGQNVTFRCDPISEHNRLYWYRQTLGQGPEFLTYFQNEAQLEKSRLLSDRFSAERPKGSFSTLEIQRTEQGDSAMYLCASSLETSGGHEQYFGPGTRLTVT.

The chain carries TRBV11-3 and TRBJ2-2; a weak D match, TRBD1 (7 bases). Germline CDR1 reads SGHNT; CDR2 reads YENEEA. This CDR3 is built from 15 residues. V lost 6 bases to trimming and J lost 3 bases, with 14 bases between them. CDR3 residues: CASSRGTADTGELFF. CDR3 sequence (DNA): TGTGCCAGCAGTCGCGGGACAGCTGACACCGGGGAGCTGTTTTTT.

This clonotype was recorded many times. This chain joins TRBV29-1 and TRBJ2-5, with D possibly matching TRBD2 (5 bases). V lost 3 bases, J lost 2 bases, and 13 bases lay in between. From germline, CDR1 is SQVTM and CDR2 ANQGSEA. The CDR3 sequence is 14 residues long. CDR3 sequence (DNA): TGCAGCGTTGATGTTCCGGGGTATCAAGAGACCCAGTACTTC. Amino acids: CSVDVPGYQETQYF.

The chain uses TRBV5-4 and TRBJ1-2; D is ambiguous. This CDR3 has 14 residues. From germline, CDR1 is SGHNT and CDR2 YYREEE (reference sequence). V lost 0 bases and J 4 bases, leaving 10 bases between the germline ends. CDR3 residues: CASSLADKGYGYTF. For the CDR3, the DNA is TGTGCCAGCAGCTTGGCTGACAAAGGCTATGGCTACACCTTC.

There are many counts of this clonotype. The chain couples TRBV6-1 to TRBJ1-2; D not certain. Germline-derived CDR1 and CDR2 are MNHNS and SASEGT. V was pared by 7 bases and J by 8 bases, with 23 bases between. The length of the CDR3 is 15 residues. This chain's CDR3 is CASTIPQFIAQGYTF. CDR3 nucleotides: TGTGCCAGCACAATTCCTCAGTTCATCGCGCAGGGCTACACCTTC.

In its sample, this clonotype was seen a few times. The chain has TRBV11-2 and TRBJ1-1; perhaps TRBD1 as D (5 bases). Trimming took 1 base from V and 4 from J, leaving 10 bases between them. Germline CDR1 and CDR2: SGHAT and FQNNGV. This CDR3 comprises 14 residues. The CDR3 spells CASSLAGGVTEAFF. CDR3 coding DNA: TGTGCCAGCAGCTTAGCCGGAGGGGTCACTGAAGCTTTCTTT.

V and J are TRBV7-2 and TRBJ1-4; D call uncertain. V gave up 1 base and J gave up 8 bases, with 11 bases separating them. The CDR3 extends over 14 amino acids. Germline V lookup: CDR1 SGHTA, CDR2 FQGNSA. The CDR3 nucleotides read TGTGCCAGCAGCTTAGGCGGACTTATGGAAAAACTGTTTTTT. It is translated as CASSLGGLMEKLFF.

J is TRBJ2-3 and V is TRBV7-9; D may match TRBD1 or TRBD2 (5 bases each). The CDR3 is 16 residues long. Germline V gene data show CDR1 as SEHNR and CDR2 as FQNEAQ (reference sequence). V lost 1 base and J lost 3, with 14 bases in between. The CDR3: CASSLGGPFGTDTQYF. CDR3 DNA sequence: TGTGCCAGCAGCTTAGGGGGACCCTTTGGGACAGATACGCAGTATTTT.

This clonotype was seen ten or more times. The CDR3 region is CASSLSGQGTHEQYF. The CDR3 nucleotides are TGTGCCAGCAGCTTGTCGGGACAGGGGACCCACGAGCAGTACTTC. The chain combines TRBV5-6 with TRBJ2-7; 10 bases line up with TRBD1. CDR3 length: 15 residues. V lost 1 base, J lost 5 bases, and 6 bases stayed unmatched. In germline, CDR1 is SGHDT, CDR2 YYEEEE.

This clonotype was seen more than once but under ten times. This chain uses TRBV20-1 with TRBJ2-3, with 7 nucleotides matching TRBD2. Germline V gives CDR1 DFQATT, CDR2 SNEGSKA (reference sequence). V was pared by 3 bases and J by 1 base, with 10 bases of the junction left unmatched. There are 16 residues in the CDR3. The CDR3 DNA follows: TGCAGTGCTAGTGTCCCGAGGGCGGGGGGCACAGATACGCAGTATTTT. Encoded protein: CSASVPRAGGTDTQYF.

J is TRBJ2-2 and V is TRBV5-1; 8 nucleotides agree with TRBD2. The CDR3 loop spans 16 amino acids. From germline, CDR1 is SGHRS and CDR2 YFSETQ. V was clipped by 3 bases and J by 3 bases; unmatched bases: 7. CDR3 region: CASSSTGTRDTGELFF. The CDR3 DNA is TGCGCCAGCAGCTCCACCGGGACTAGGGACACCGGGGAGCTGTTTTTT.

To note about this clonotype: This may be a read error, as it is one base from a much larger clone. The V call is TRBV5-6, the J call TRBJ2-5; 9 positions agree with TRBD2. The CDR3 length is 15 residues. In germline, CDR1 is SGHDT, CDR2 YYEEEE. V lost 2 bases and J lost 1; bases outside the gene matches: 3. CDR3 nucleotide sequence: TGTGCCAGCAGCTTTCTAGCGGGGTGCCAAGAGACCCAGTACTTC. Its protein is CASSFLAGCQETQYF.